Below are 30 T cell receptor beta chains sequenced from a single sample in a study of T cells after yellow fever vaccination. TCRdb reprocessed the 5' RACE reads with MiXCR, giving one entry per CDR3 protein. The profile covers some 390,000 distinct CDR3 sequences, with roughly a sixth appearing a single time and roughly 19% taken by the ten largest. The sequencing here drew on PBMCs, taken before the yellow fever booster vaccination. The receptors here all came from a man aged 18 to 29 who received the YFV17D yellow fever vaccine.

The V gene is TRBV7-2, the J gene TRBJ2-1, with 14 bases lining up with TRBD2. The J segment lost 9 bases and the V segment lost 5 bases, leaving 6 bases of the junction unmatched. The germline V gene has CDR1 SGHTA and CDR2 FQGNSA. The CDR3 has 15 amino acids. This chain's CDR3 is CASSTGTSGGSEQFF. The CDR3, as DNA: TGTGCCAGCAGCACAGGGACTAGCGGGGGAAGTGAGCAGTTCTTC.

This clonotype was observed at least ten times. This chain joins TRBV2 and TRBJ2-3; 15 nucleotides match TRBD2. The CDR3 consists of 18 residues. Trimming at V came to 6 bases and at J to 5 bases, leaving 12 bases not matched to a gene. CDR1 is SNHLY and CDR2 is FYNNEI in the germline V gene. Here the CDR3 DNA reads TGTGCCAGCAGGGATCGGACTAGCGGGGGGGCTTCACGAGATACGCAGTATTTT. It yields the protein CASRDRTSGGASRDTQYF.

The rearrangement links TRBV4-1 to TRBJ2-1; 7 nucleotides align to TRBD1. The CDR3 has 13 amino acids. Germline CDR1 reads MGHRA; CDR2 reads YSYEKL. Trimming took 4 bases from V and 9 from J; bases not matched to a gene: 6. CDR3 nucleotide sequence: TGCGCCAGCAGCCGAAAACAGGGGCCTGAGCAGTTCTTC. This codes for CASSRKQGPEQFF.

This clonotype was seen repeatedly, ten times or more. The chain combines TRBV5-1 with TRBJ2-2, with D perhaps being TRBD1 or TRBD2 (5 bases each). V was shortened by 4 bases and J by 5 bases, with 18 bases between the two germline ends. Germline V gene lookup returns CDR1 SGHRS and CDR2 YFSETQ. The CDR3 is made up of 16 amino acids. CDR3 residues: CASSPRGDLSTGELFF. For the CDR3, the DNA is TGCGCCAGCAGCCCTCGTGGGGACCTTAGTACCGGGGAGCTGTTTTTT.

The J gene is TRBJ1-1, the V gene TRBV29-1, with D possibly being TRBD1 (5 bases). From germline, CDR1 is SQVTM and CDR2 ANQGSEA. This CDR3 region has 13 residues. Trimming stripped 2 bases from V and 4 bases from J, with 11 bases between. The DNA for the CDR3 is TGCAGCGTTGAAATCCCTCAGGGCACTGAAGCTTTCTTT. Its protein is CSVEIPQGTEAFF.

The CDR3 nucleotides are TGTGCCAGCAGCGGAACAGGGTTCGGAAACACCATATATTTT. Its translation: CASSGTGFGNTIYF. The chain recombines TRBV12-3 or TRBV12-4 with TRBJ1-3, with TRBD1 as a possible D gene (6 bases). CDR3 length: 14 residues. V gave up 6 bases and J gave up 4 bases, with 13 bases separating them.

This clonotype was observed many times. The chain employs TRBV19 and TRBJ1-4; D remains unclear. The length of the CDR3 is 15 residues. Trimming took 1 base from V and 2 from J, leaving 8 bases between them. Per the germline V gene, CDR1 is LNHDA and CDR2 is SQIVND (reference sequence). CDR3 region: CASSIVGATNEKLFF. The CDR3 bases are TGTGCCAGTAGTATAGTCGGAGCCACTAATGAAAAACTGTTTTTT.

This rearrangement joins TRBV6-5 to TRBJ1-1; a weak D match, TRBD1 (5 bases). Germline-derived CDR1 and CDR2 are MNHEY and SVGAGI. Deletions cut 0 bases from V and 7 bases from J, with 15 bases between. The CDR3 spans 15 residues. The chain's CDR3 is CASSYSTDLGLEAFF. The CDR3 DNA reads as TGTGCCAGCAGTTACTCGACAGATCTAGGGCTTGAAGCTTTCTTT.

V gene TRBV7-6 combines with J gene TRBJ1-1; a weak D match, TRBD1 (5 bases). The CDR3 totals 15 residues. Trimming removed 1 base from V and 4 bases from J, with 13 bases in between. Germline loops: CDR1 SGHVS, CDR2 FNYEAQ. CDR3 DNA: TGTGCCAGCAGCTTAGGGGGGTTGATGGGCACTGAAGCTTTCTTT. It is translated as CASSLGGLMGTEAFF.

The gene calls are TRBV6-5 and TRBJ2-5; D gene ambiguous. Trimming cost V 0 bases and J 5 bases, with 16 bases left between them. The CDR3 covers 16 residues. Germline assignment: CDR1 MNHEY and CDR2 SVGAGI. The CDR3 sequence: CASSYSIGRVGETQYF. CDR3 sequence (DNA): TGTGCCAGCAGTTACTCGATAGGCCGGGTAGGGGAGACCCAGTACTTC.

This clonotype showed up just a few times. The V call is TRBV5-1, the J call TRBJ2-2, with D unresolved. In germline, CDR1 is SGHRS, CDR2 YFSETQ. The CDR3 is 14 amino acids. Trimming shortened V by 5 bases and J by 0 bases, and 8 bases separated the two germline ends. The CDR3 region is CASSEPTNTGELFF. The CDR3 DNA reads as TGCGCCAGCAGTGAACCAACGAACACCGGGGAGCTGTTTTTT.

This chain uses TRBV7-3 with TRBJ2-6, with TRBD1 identical over 8 bases. The germline CDR1 and CDR2 sequences are SGHTA and FQGTGA. CDR3 size: 18 residues. The V gene end was trimmed by 5 bases and the J gene end by 0 bases; junction bases not matched to a gene: 9. CDR3 in amino acids: CASSKDRVDPSGANVLTF. The CDR3 region has the DNA TGTGCCAGCAGCAAGGACAGGGTGGACCCCTCTGGGGCCAACGTCCTGACTTTC.

The gene calls are TRBV7-8 and TRBJ2-1; 9 bases are shared with TRBD2. Germline CDR1 SGHVS, CDR2 FQNEAQ. The CDR3 length is 17 residues. V was pared by 4 bases and J by 0 bases, with 7 bases of the junction left unmatched. The CDR3, as DNA: TGTGCCAGCAGCTCCCGGCCTAGCGGGACCTCCTACAATGAGCAGTTCTTC. This gives the protein CASSSRPSGTSYNEQFF. Variable domain in full (rest from reference TRBV7-8 and TRBJ2-1): GAGVSQSPRYKVAKRGQDVALRCDPISGHVSLFWYQQALGQGPEFLTYFQNEAQLDKSGLPSDRFFAERPEGSVSTLKIQRTQQEDSAVYLCASSSRPSGTSYNEQFFGPGTRLTVL.

The gene calls are TRBV9 and TRBJ2-3; D could derive from TRBD1 or TRBD2 (6 bases each). V was pared by 4 bases and J by 3 bases, with 21 bases between. The CDR3 totals 17 residues. Germline CDR1 reads SGDLS; CDR2 reads YYNGEE. The CDR3 DNA reads TGTGCCAGCAGCCCAAGGTTCTTGTGGGGGGCAACAGATACGCAGTATTTT. Amino acids: CASSPRFLWGATDTQYF.

This clonotype was observed many times. DNA of the CDR3: TGTGCCATCAGTCTCTCAGGCACAGATACGCAGTATTTT. As protein: CAISLSGTDTQYF. The V gene is TRBV10-3, the J gene TRBJ2-3, with D unclear. Germline V lookup: CDR1 ENHRY, CDR2 SYGVKD. V lost 5 bases, J lost 1 base, and 7 bases lay in between. The CDR3 consists of 13 residues.

Only a few counts were recorded for this clonotype. The V call is TRBV6-6, the J call TRBJ1-5; 8 nucleotides line up with TRBD1. Germline V gives CDR1 MNHNY, CDR2 SVGAGI (reference sequence). With V trimmed by 2 bases and J by 9 bases, 9 bases remained unmatched. This CDR3 spans 15 amino acids. The CDR3 here is CASSYGSGGGGPQHF. The CDR3 region has the DNA TGTGCCAGCAGTTACGGATCAGGGGGCGGGGGGCCCCAGCATTTT.

The chain couples TRBV7-9 to TRBJ1-5, with D uncertain. Germline V gene data show CDR1 as SEHNR and CDR2 as FQNEAQ (reference sequence). The CDR3 has 12 residues. The ends were cut back, 5 bases at V and 9 bases at J, with 11 bases in the middle. The chain's CDR3 is CASSKDGLPQHF. DNA for the CDR3: TGTGCCAGCAGCAAGGACGGACTGCCCCAGCATTTT.

This sequence joins TRBV6-1 and TRBJ2-3, with unresolved D. V was pared by 0 bases and J by 4 bases, with 14 bases between. The CDR3 extends over 16 amino acids. Germline V gene data show CDR1 as MNHNS and CDR2 as SASEGT. This CDR3 reads CASSEARPNPADTQYF. The CDR3 DNA sequence: TGTGCCAGCAGTGAAGCCCGACCGAATCCAGCAGATACGCAGTATTTT.

The gene calls are TRBV29-1 and TRBJ2-1; 10 bases fit TRBD2. Germline V gives CDR1 SQVTM, CDR2 ANQGSEA. J was trimmed by 1 base and V by 4 bases; bases with no gene match: 1. CDR3 length: 14 residues. CDR3 region: CSVVAGGSYNEQFF. CDR3 bases: TGCAGCGTTGTAGCGGGGGGATCCTACAATGAGCAGTTCTTC.

This clonotype was seen a few times. The chain is built from TRBV20-1 and TRBJ2-7; 7 bases line up with TRBD1. CDR1 and CDR2 (germline): DFQATT, SNEGSKA (reference sequence). There are 14 residues in the CDR3. The V segment lost 5 bases and the J segment 0 bases; nucleotides outside the gene matches: 7. The CDR3 spells CSASGTDNSYEQYV. The DNA for the CDR3 is TGCAGTGCTTCCGGGACAGACAACTCCTACGAGCAGTACGTC.

The chain joins TRBV10-3 to TRBJ1-5; D is uncertain. Trimming stripped 3 bases from V and 0 bases from J, with 6 bases between. Germline assignment: CDR1 ENHRY and CDR2 SYGVKD. CDR3 length: 14 residues. The CDR3 nucleotides read TGTGCCATCAGTGACCTCGGTAGCAATCAGCCCCAGCATTTT. Its translation is CAISDLGSNQPQHF.

V is TRBV12-3 or TRBV12-4 and J is TRBJ1-4; D gene ambiguous. V lost 7 bases and J lost 0, with 9 bases in between. This CDR3 region has 14 residues. CDR3 nucleotide sequence: TGTGCCAGCACGTCCGGGGCAACTAATGAAAAACTGTTTTTT. Translation: CASTSGATNEKLFF.

The chain joins TRBV10-3 to TRBJ2-3, with D unclear. CDR1 is ENHRY and CDR2 is SYGVKD in the germline V gene. The CDR3 loop spans 12 amino acids. The germline V and J ends were trimmed by 7 bases and 3 bases, with 8 bases remaining between them. CDR3 in DNA: TGTGCCATCAAAGGCGTTACAGATACGCAGTATTTT. Translated: CAIKGVTDTQYF.

This chain joins TRBV7-9 and TRBJ2-5, with 15 bases identical to TRBD2. CDR1 and CDR2 from the germline V gene are SEHNR and FQNEAQ (reference sequence). The CDR3 extends over 20 amino acids. The V segment lost 5 bases and the J segment 2 bases; nucleotides outside the gene matches: 15. In DNA form, the CDR3 reads TGTGCCAGCAGCCCCACCGGGACTAGCGGGGGGCCTTGGGGGCAAGAGACCCAGTACTTC. This encodes CASSPTGTSGGPWGQETQYF.

The J gene is TRBJ2-2, the V gene TRBV25-1, with 9 bases that match TRBD1. CDR1 is MGHDK, CDR2 SYGVNS, per germline. This CDR3 comprises 16 residues. V lost 2 bases and J lost 4; bases outside the gene matches: 5. The CDR3 here is CASSEEGQGFTGELFF. The CDR3 DNA reads TGTGCCAGCAGTGAAGAAGGACAGGGGTTCACCGGGGAGCTGTTTTTT.

The CDR3 DNA follows: TGTGCCAGCAGCTCGGGACGGCGTAATGAAAAACTGTTTTTT. Protein sequence: CASSSGRRNEKLFF. This chain links TRBV7-2 with TRBJ1-4, with D tentatively TRBD1 (5 bases). The CDR3 has 14 amino acids. Per the germline V gene, CDR1 is SGHTA and CDR2 is FQGNSA. Trimming stripped 4 bases from V and 4 bases from J, with 10 bases between.

The chain employs TRBV4-1 and TRBJ2-4; D may be TRBD1 (5 bases). CDR1 is MGHRA, CDR2 YSYEKL, per germline. The V gene lost 0 bases and the J gene lost 0 bases, with 18 bases spanning the gap. This CDR3 region has 19 residues. The CDR3 DNA is TGCGCCAGCAGCCAAGATGGATTTGGGGCCCCCCTAGCCAAAAACATTCAGTACTTC. As protein: CASSQDGFGAPLAKNIQYF.

The J gene is TRBJ1-2, the V gene TRBV27; no definite D call. The CDR3 sequence is 14 residues long. Germline CDR1 is MNHEY and CDR2 is SMNVEV (reference sequence). V lost 3 bases to trimming and J lost 0 bases, with 8 bases between them. DNA for the CDR3: TGTGCCAGCAGTTTCGAGGGTTCTAACTATGGCTACACCTTC. As protein: CASSFEGSNYGYTF.

This clonotype was counted only a few times. J is TRBJ1-5 and V is TRBV6-5; 8 positions agree with TRBD1. The V gene end was trimmed by 7 bases and the J gene end by 4 bases; junction bases not matched to a gene: 9. Germline CDR1 is MNHEY and CDR2 is SVGAGI. This CDR3 region has 15 residues. The CDR3 DNA sequence: TGTGCCAGCAATTCCGGGACAGGAGGGAATCAGCCCCAGCATTTT. This encodes CASNSGTGGNQPQHF.

The genes are TRBV9 and TRBJ2-1, with 13 positions matching TRBD2. From germline, CDR1 is SGDLS and CDR2 YYNGEE. The CDR3 runs to 16 residues. V shed 3 bases, J shed 4 bases, and the junction held 4 bases outside the gene matches. The DNA of the CDR3 is TGTGCCAGCAGCGCGTTACTAGCGGGGGGGTACAATGAGCAGTTCTTC. It codes for CASSALLAGGYNEQFF.